The 2 T cell receptor beta chains reported below all come from one sample, sequenced in a study of Ad26.COV2.S vaccination and SARS-CoV-2 variants. Method: immunoSEQ multiplex PCR; TCRdb's copy keeps in-frame clones and lacks some. Counted here are approximately 410,000 clones, about 90% occurring once; the ten biggest clones make up about 1.7%. Stated treatment: 19 received Ad26.COV2.S at low or high dose, single or two shots; about 5 received placebo; per-sample allocation not given. Vaccine and placebo recipients were sampled on day 63 after the first injection. The sequenced sample was peripheral blood, obtained in a trial of Ad26.COV2.S vaccine versus placebo. Every receptor here comes from a person aged 18-65 years who received the Ad26.COV2.S COVID-19 vaccine or a placebo.

The chain carries TRBV10-3 and TRBJ2-3, with 10 bases fitting TRBD1. The CDR3 totals 15 residues. After removal of 3 bases from V and 2 bases from J, the junction contained 2 bases not matched to a gene. Germline CDR1 and CDR2: ENHRY and SYGVKD. The CDR3 sequence is CAISDGTGATDTQYF. The DNA for the CDR3 is TGTGCCATCAGTGACGGGACAGGGGCCACAGATACGCAGTATTTT.

The chain couples TRBV27 to TRBJ2-3; no clear D. Trimming pared 0 bases from V and 2 bases from J, leaving 6 bases between. CDR3 length: 14 residues. CDR1 and CDR2 (germline): MNHEY, SMNVEV (reference sequence). CDR3 bases: TGTGCCAGCAGTTTATCTCATATCACAGATACGCAGTATTTT. Amino acid sequence: CASSLSHITDTQYF.